Listed below are T cell receptor beta chains from one sample, sequenced in a study of graft-versus-host responses after intestinal transplantation. Profiled with immunoSEQ multiplex PCR; TCRdb holds only in-frame clones, not every one. The repertoire has around 14,000 clones, approximately 30% of them found once; the top ten carry more than 1.5%. The specimen was alloreactive CD8+ T cells from a mixed lymphocyte reaction culture, collected before intestinal transplant. The receptors stem from a human patient who received an intestinal transplant. The CDR3 runs from the conserved cysteine through the conserved F or W.

TRBV27 CASSLLGREAFF
TRBV7-6 CASSHGTDSGNTIYF
TRBV2 CASSWMTGDGYGYTF
TRBV7-8 CASSPLAGENDAEAFF
TRBV4-3 CASSQAGTGHYGYTF
TRBV7-9 CASSYTDSYSYEQYF
TRBV27 CASSPGGSSYEQYF
TRBV4-3 CASSQGRQAPYEQYF
TRBV4-3 CASSLLTSGLPNTGELFF
TRBV7-9 CASSLGPYGYTF
TRBV27 CASSLSAGQIYNEQFF
TRBV19 CASSIGNGGAYEQYF
TRBV11-2 CASSLGGTVTFF
TRBV5-4 CASRVRRNQPQHF
TRBV27 CASSLSPYRVGGEKLFF
TRBV4-3 CASSQDLGPGANVLTF
TRBV11-2 CASSDLTGSTGANVLTF
TRBV7-9 CASSPSGVGDSPLHF
TRBV29-1 CSVEPPGETQYF
TRBV27 CASSFGRSYEQYF
TRBV6-5 CASSYQDMNTEAFF
TRBV11-2 CLSGPTGFSYNSPLHF
TRBV6-6 CASSYAAGIQPQHF
TRBV30 CAWSVLQNTEAFF
TRBV7-9 CASTVMAGGDYGYTF
TRBV27 CASSLSPGNQPQHF
TRBV9 CASSGGQVSSYEQYF
TRBV27 CASSLDFSGGAKTQYF
TRBV21-1 CASSNRDRGCSPLHF
TRBV11-2 CASSLAAGGADTQYF
TRBV4-3 CASSQGAQGGYGYTF
TRBV7-6 CASSPEQGHYEQYF
TRBV29-1 CSVITGGGFYGYTF
TRBV30 CAWSVAGGNEQFF
TRBV11-2 CASSLGAGGLYEQYF
TRBV14 CASSQDWGPGMAVLEAFF
TRBV7-9 CASSLIAGSNNGYTF
TRBV27 CASSFGTSGTDTQYF
TRBV6-6 CASSFRQGRDTQYF
TRBV5-6 CASSPIGAYEQCF
TRBV6-5 CASSPGHSNQPQHF
TRBV27 CASSHRGTHYEQYF
TRBV11-2 CASSFSYEQYF
TRBV7-8 CASSRFRTADEQFF
TRBV6-5 CASSMTVVITEAFF
TRBV9 CASSVLAGGNEQFF
TRBV7-6 CASSPGQGGEEPQHF
TRBV29-1 CSVEGGQGRFGEQFF
TRBV7-9 CASSNYVGPSGTYEQYF
TRBV7-2 CASSLVESYEQYF
TRBV4-1 CASSQFGTGPSGANVLTF
TRBV7-9 CASSLDSDLYEQYF
TRBV7-8 CASSLGGLTTKAFF
TRBV15 CATSNAGSGTEAFF
TRBV11-2 CASSFGRGGPDTEAFF
TRBV30 CASLGTDSYEQYF
TRBV7-9 CASEGGLYEQYF
TRBV10-3 CAISASGGPYEQYF